The rows below give T cell receptor beta chains drawn from one sample of a study of blood T cell repertoires in COVID-19. Assay: immunoSEQ multiplex PCR; the TCRdb copy retains only in-frame clones and omits some. The table has roughly 150,000 clones, over 75% seen once. The sequenced sample was peripheral blood. The receptors were sampled from a woman in her fifties or sixties with active COVID-19. Each CDR3 is given with its conserved first and last residue. The order of the fields is J gene, clone size, D gene, V gene, CDR3 DNA, CDR3 protein. The D gene is left open where the match is weak. Expanded clones get a size class; other rows say once, few or many, or leave the size out.

TRBJ2-7	.	TRBD1	TRBV7-9	TGTGCCAGCAGCCGCTCAGGGGGCTGGAACTACGAGCAGTACTTC	CASSRSGGWNYEQYF
TRBJ2-6	.	TRBD2	TRBV3-1/TRBV3-2	TGTGCCAGCAGCAACCAGCTAGCGGGAGTAGCCGGGGCCAACGTCCTGACTTTC	CASSNQLAGVAGANVLTF
TRBJ2-1	few	TRBD2	TRBV11-2	TGTGCCAGCAGCTTACGTCTAGCGGGAGTCTACAATGAGCAGTTCTTC	CASSLRLAGVYNEQFF
TRBJ2-1	.	.	TRBV14	TGTGCCAGCAGGGCAACCGGGACAGCGGGCAATGAGCAGTTCTTC	CASRATGTAGNEQFF
TRBJ1-1	few	.	TRBV19	TGTGCCAGTAGTATAGCTGGAGGCGCTAACACTGAAGCTTTCTTT	CASSIAGGANTEAFF
TRBJ2-4	.	.	TRBV12-3/TRBV12-4	TGTGCCAGCAGTCCGGACAGAAAAAACATTCAGTACTTC	CASSPDRKNIQYF
TRBJ2-1	.	TRBD2	TRBV14	TGTGCCAGCAGCCCCAGGGCTAGCGGGAGGCACCTACAGTTCTTC	CASSPRASGRHLQFF
TRBJ2-4	.	TRBD1	TRBV18	TGTGCCAGCTCCCCCGAGGCAGGGGGCATTCAGTACTTC	CASSPEAGGIQYF
TRBJ2-7	.	TRBD2	TRBV19	TGTGCCAGTAGTGTTAGCGGGAGCTCCTACGAGCAGTACTTC	CASSVSGSSYEQYF
TRBJ1-2	.	TRBD1	TRBV7-2	TGTGCCAGCAGACAACAACAGGGGTATGGCTACACCTTC	CASRQQQGYGYTF
TRBJ1-1	.	.	TRBV7-2	TGTGCCAGCAGCTTAGGGGGAGGAGGTGAAGCTTTCTTT	CASSLGGGGEAFF
TRBJ2-7	.	TRBD2	TRBV24-1	TGTGCCACCAGTGAAACCACCCTAGCGGGAGGGTCTCGGGAGCAGTACTTC	CATSETTLAGGSREQYF
TRBJ1-2	.	TRBD1	TRBV19	TGTGCCAGTAGTCAAAACTCCGGGACAGGGGAAGGCTACACCTTC	CASSQNSGTGEGYTF
TRBJ1-5	.	TRBD1	TRBV6-6	TGTGCCAGCAGTTACTCGTTGACAGGGGTCAGTCAGCCCCAGCATTTT	CASSYSLTGVSQPQHF
TRBJ2-3	.	.	TRBV5-1	TGCGCCAGCAGCTTCTCGAGCACAGATACGCAGTATTTT	CASSFSSTDTQYF
TRBJ2-7	once	.	TRBV28	TGTGCCAGCAGTCCAGGCCGTTACGAGCAGTACTTC	CASSPGRYEQYF
TRBJ1-5	.	.	TRBV6-1	TGTGCCAGCAGTGTTTTAGGGAGAGGTAGCAATCAGCCCCAGCATTTT	CASSVLGRGSNQPQHF
TRBJ2-5	.	TRBD1	TRBV7-7	TGTGCTAGCAGCTATTCCGGGACAGGAGAGACCCAGTACTTC	CASSYSGTGETQYF
TRBJ2-7	.	TRBD2	TRBV18	TGTGCCAGCTCACCCGGGACTAGGGCAGGATACGAGCAGTACTTC	CASSPGTRAGYEQYF
TRBJ1-2	.	.	TRBV28	TGTGCCAGCAGTTTGAGTCCTACCTCGATCTATGGCTACACCTTC	CASSLSPTSIYGYTF
TRBJ1-1	.	TRBD1	TRBV18	TGTGCCAGCTCACGACAGGGGTACACTGAAGCTTTCTTT	CASSRQGYTEAFF
TRBJ2-1	.	.	TRBV27	TGTGCCAGCAGTTGGACGGTAGCAGGGGCGGAAAATGAGCAGTTCTTC	CASSWTVAGAENEQFF
TRBJ1-5	.	.	TRBV15	TGTGCCACCAGCAGAGGGGGGCAGGGGCATCAGCCCCAGCATTTT	CATSRGGQGHQPQHF
TRBJ1-2	.	.	TRBV5-8	TGTGCCAGCAGCTCCTCCGACCTCAGGGGCTACACCTTC	CASSSSDLRGYTF
TRBJ2-7	.	.	TRBV28	TGTGCCAGCAGTCCTCGTGTCAGGCAGAAACCCTACGAGCAGTACTTC	CASSPRVRQKPYEQYF
TRBJ2-1	.	TRBD2	TRBV2	TGTGCCAGCAGTGAACCGGGACTAGCGGGAAAAAATGAGCAGTTCTTC	CASSEPGLAGKNEQFF
TRBJ1-2	.	.	TRBV5-5	TGTGCTAGCAGCTCACCCTTAACTCCGAACTATGGCTACACCTTC	CASSSPLTPNYGYTF
TRBJ2-4	.	TRBD1	TRBV19	TGTGCCAGTAGCCCACGAGGGGACAGGAGGAACATTCAGTACTTC	CASSPRGDRRNIQYF
TRBJ2-3	once	.	TRBV30	TGTGCCTGGAGTGCCACAGGGTTGGACACAGATACGCAGTATTTT	CAWSATGLDTDTQYF